This entry lists 22 T cell receptor beta chains sequenced from one sample in a study of blood T cell repertoires in COVID-19. The method was immunoSEQ multiplex PCR; TCRdb's version includes in-frame clones alone and lacks a portion of them. The data hold hundreds of thousands of clones, with nearly 90% observed a single time. The source material was peripheral blood. The receptors were sampled from a woman in her twenties or thirties with COVID-19, enrolled during active disease.

The chain couples TRBV7-2 to TRBJ1-6; D is undetermined. Trimming shortened V by 3 bases and J by 9 bases, and 6 bases separated the two germline ends. The CDR3 is made up of 12 amino acids. Germline loops: CDR1 SGHTA, CDR2 FQGNSA. As DNA, the CDR3 is TGTGCCAGCAGCTTCGGGATTTCACCCCTCCACTTT. Amino acids: CASSFGISPLHF.

The J gene is TRBJ2-3, the V gene TRBV5-1; D possibly corresponds to TRBD2 (6 bases). Looked up from germline, CDR1 is SGHRS and CDR2 is YFSETQ. Trimming removed 4 bases from V and 4 bases from J, with 16 bases in between. This CDR3 is 15 amino acids long. The CDR3 loop is CASSTGEVLADTQYF. The CDR3 DNA is TGCGCCAGCAGCACGGGAGAGGTACTCGCAGATACGCAGTATTTT.

V usage is TRBV5-1 and J usage is TRBJ2-2; D gene unclear. Germline V lookup: CDR1 SGHRS, CDR2 YFSETQ. This CDR3 comprises 13 residues. V shed 4 bases and J shed 6 bases, with 10 bases lying between them. The CDR3 DNA reads as TGCGCCAGCAGCAATCCGGGTCCCGGGGAGCTGTTTTTT. Translating it yields CASSNPGPGELFF.

V and J are TRBV6-5 and TRBJ1-1, with 8 bases aligning to TRBD1. Germline CDR1 is MNHEY and CDR2 is SVGAGI. Unmatched junction bases numbered 6, after V lost 2 bases and J lost 7 bases. CDR3 length: 14 residues. The CDR3 DNA reads as TGTGCCAGCAGTTACAGGACAGGGATGGATGAAGCTTTCTTT. Translating gives CASSYRTGMDEAFF.

The CDR3 DNA follows: TGTGCCAGCAGCGAGTTGTTATCTAATGAGCAGTTCTTC. Residues: CASSELLSNEQFF. The chain uses TRBV7-9 and TRBJ2-1; D remains unclear. The V gene lost 5 bases and the J gene lost 7 bases, with 12 bases spanning the gap. Per the germline V gene, CDR1 is SEHNR and CDR2 is FQNEAQ (reference sequence). The CDR3 totals 13 residues. The full variable domain, completed using reference TRBV7-9 and TRBJ2-1, is DTGVSQNPRHKITKRGQNVTFRCDPISEHNRLYWYRQTLGQGPEFLTYFQNEAQLEKSRLLSDRFSAERPKGSFSTLEIQRTEQGDSAMYLCASSELLSNEQFFGPGTRLTVL.

This chain joins TRBV7-2 and TRBJ1-4, with D uncertain. Germline CDR1 reads SGHTA; CDR2 reads FQGNSA. V dropped 0 bases and J dropped 8 bases, with 7 bases sitting between them. CDR3 length equals 13 residues. In DNA, the CDR3 is TGTGCCAGCAGCTTAGCAGCACGCGAAAAACTGTTTTTT. This codes for CASSLAAREKLFF.

The CDR3 DNA reads as TGCGCCAGCAGCTCGACCACAGGGGGGACTGAAGCTTTCTTT. Protein sequence: CASSSTTGGTEAFF. The V and J genes are TRBV5-1 and TRBJ1-1; 8 nucleotides agree with TRBD1. The germline V gene encodes CDR1 SGHRS and CDR2 YFSETQ. The CDR3 sequence is 14 residues long. V lost 3 bases, J lost 5 bases, and 6 bases stayed unmatched.

This clone was detected a few times. The chain employs TRBV15 and TRBJ2-3; 12 bases align to TRBD2. CDR1 and CDR2 from the germline V gene are LNHNV and YYDKDF (reference sequence). This CDR3 spans 16 amino acids. With V trimmed by 4 bases and J by 9 bases, 11 bases remained unmatched. The CDR3 bases are TGTGCCACCAGCACCCCTAGCGGGGGGGCTCCGGGAACGCAGTATTTT. Protein product: CATSTPSGGAPGTQYF.

The sample holds one count of this clone. CDR3 in DNA: TGTGCCAGCAGTTACGGGCCAGGGGTTGAGACCCAGTACTTC. The encoded protein is CASSYGPGVETQYF. The chain uses TRBV6-5 and TRBJ2-5; TRBD1 is a possible D gene (6 bases). The CDR3 covers 14 residues. In germline, CDR1 is MNHEY, CDR2 SVGAGI. The V gene lost 2 bases and the J gene lost 5 bases, with 12 bases spanning the gap.

The gene calls are TRBV5-4 and TRBJ1-3, with 11 bases that match TRBD1. After removal of 4 bases from V and 8 bases from J, the junction contained 5 bases not matched to a gene. Germline V CDR1 and CDR2: SGHNT, YYREEE (reference sequence). The CDR3 contains 14 residues. This chain's CDR3 is CASSPGQGADTIYF. In DNA, the CDR3 is TGTGCCAGCAGCCCAGGACAGGGGGCTGACACCATATATTTT.

The chain couples TRBV5-6 to TRBJ1-2, with D perhaps matching TRBD1 (6 bases). This CDR3 spans 13 amino acids. The V end lost 6 bases, the J end lost 4 bases, and 13 bases lay between the germline ends. CDR1 is SGHDT and CDR2 is YYEEEE in the germline V gene. The CDR3 nucleotides read TGTGCCAGCACCGACCAGGGGTTCTATGGCTACACCTTC. Translated, it gives CASTDQGFYGYTF.

Only one count was recorded for this clone. The chain couples TRBV6-5 to TRBJ1-2; possibly TRBD1 for D (6 bases). The CDR3 has 13 amino acids. Germline-derived CDR1 and CDR2 are MNHEY and SVGAGI. The V and J ends lost 6 bases and 5 bases respectively, with 13 bases between them. The chain's CDR3 is CASSLNRVYGYTF. The DNA of the CDR3 is TGTGCCAGCAGCCTAAACAGGGTGTATGGCTACACCTTC.

This sequence joins TRBV10-1 and TRBJ2-7, with 8 bases that match TRBD2. This CDR3 has 13 residues. J gave up 5 bases and V 6 bases, and 6 bases lay outside the gene matches. Germline CDR1 reads WNHNN; CDR2 reads SYGVQD (reference sequence). The CDR3 DNA reads as TGCGCCAGCAGGGGGACTAGTTGCGACGAGCAGTACTTC. It codes for CASRGTSCDEQYF.

V and J are TRBV10-3 and TRBJ1-4; D unclear. There are 13 residues in the CDR3. Germline V CDR1 and CDR2: ENHRY, SYGVKD. Trimming removed 3 bases at V and 8 bases at J, with 10 bases between. This CDR3 reads CAISESGTEKLFF. The CDR3 DNA follows: TGTGCCATCAGTGAATCGGGAACCGAAAAACTGTTTTTT.

This clone was seen a few times. The V and J genes are TRBV2 and TRBJ1-4; TRBD1 matches at 8 bases. CDR1 is SNHLY and CDR2 is FYNNEI in the germline V gene. CDR3 length: 15 residues. J lost 5 bases, V lost 7 bases, and 9 bases had no gene match. CDR3 bases: TGTGCCAGCACCCAAGAGGGACAGGCAAATGAAAAACTGTTTTTT. Translated: CASTQEGQANEKLFF.

This clone was observed a single time. The chain employs TRBV19 and TRBJ1-1, with D tentatively TRBD1 (6 bases). The germline V and J ends were trimmed by 3 bases and 4 bases, with 12 bases remaining between them. Per the germline V gene, CDR1 is LNHDA and CDR2 is SQIVND (reference sequence). This CDR3 contains 14 residues. This CDR3 is CASSIPGVGTEAFF. DNA for the CDR3: TGTGCCAGTAGTATCCCAGGGGTAGGCACTGAAGCTTTCTTT.

The CDR3 sequence: CASSQLAGAVWETQYF. The CDR3 nucleotides are TGCGCCAGCAGCCAATTAGCGGGGGCTGTGTGGGAGACCCAGTACTTC. V gene TRBV4-3 combines with J gene TRBJ2-5; 9 nucleotides line up with TRBD2. The CDR3 runs to 16 residues. Trimming at V came to 2 bases and at J to 5 bases, leaving 9 bases not matched to a gene. Germline V lookup: CDR1 LGHNA, CDR2 YSLEER.

The genes are TRBV28 and TRBJ1-2; D not certain. Trimming cost V 2 bases and J 4 bases, with 14 bases left between them. This CDR3 is built from 15 residues. Germline V gene data show CDR1 as MDHEN and CDR2 as SYDVKM. The CDR3 DNA follows: TGTGCCAGCAGTTTAACGGGATTCACTTTCTATGGCTACACCTTC. Amino acid sequence: CASSLTGFTFYGYTF.

The chain employs TRBV2 and TRBJ2-1; TRBD1 agrees at 8 bases. There are 15 residues in the CDR3. V trimming: 4 bases; J trimming: 3 bases; junction bases outside the gene matches: 5. Germline V gene data show CDR1 as SNHLY and CDR2 as FYNNEI. The CDR3 region has the DNA TGTGCCAGCAGTGTCACAGGGGGGAACTACAATGAGCAGTTCTTC. It codes for CASSVTGGNYNEQFF.

The chain joins TRBV29-1 to TRBJ2-3; TRBD2 agrees at 9 bases. After removal of 4 bases from V and 2 bases from J, the junction contained 4 bases not matched to a gene. The length of the CDR3 is 14 residues. CDR1 is SQVTM, CDR2 ANQGSEA, per germline. The DNA of the CDR3 is TGCAGCGTTGGTAGCGGGGGCCCCACAGATACGCAGTATTTT. As protein: CSVGSGGPTDTQYF.

The rearrangement links TRBV3-1 (or the pseudogene TRBV3-2) to TRBJ2-3; no clear D gene. The V and J ends lost 0 bases and 6 bases respectively, with 7 bases between them. The CDR3 is made up of 13 amino acids. Germline V gene sequence: CDR1 LGHDT, CDR2 YNNKEL (reference sequence). Written as DNA, the CDR3 is TGTGCCAGCAGCCAAGATACTCGGGATACGCAGTATTTT. Translating gives CASSQDTRDTQYF.

The V and J genes are TRBV18 and TRBJ2-3; possible D gene TRBD1, 6 bases. The CDR3 spans 13 residues. Germline V gene lookup returns CDR1 KGHSH and CDR2 LQKENI. V lost 5 bases, J lost 4 bases, and 10 bases lay in between. The CDR3 DNA is TGTGCCAGCTCAGACAACAGGGCAGATACGCAGTATTTT. Protein product: CASSDNRADTQYF.